The 19 T cell receptor beta chains below come from one sample, sequenced in a study of OX40 agonist ivuxolimab in advanced cancers. Assay: immunoSEQ multiplex PCR; the TCRdb copy retains only in-frame clones and omits some. Of around 89,000 clones listed, approximately 91% are singletons. Sequenced material: CD4+ or CD8+ T cells sorted from blood, taken in a trial of the OX40 agonist ivuxolimab. Receptor source: an adult with an advanced solid tumor such as melanoma, head and neck, liver or kidney cancer.

The chain is built from TRBV15 and TRBJ2-1; TRBD2 aligns across 10 bases. The CDR3 totals 16 residues. The germline CDR1 and CDR2 sequences are LNHNV and YYDKDF (reference sequence). The V and J ends lost 1 base and 5 bases, in that order; junction bases with no gene match: 5. CDR3 in DNA: TGTGCCACCAGCAGAGTCGGGACTAGCGTCCACAATGAGCAGTTCTTC. Translation gives CATSRVGTSVHNEQFF.

This clone was counted a few times. The rearrangement uses TRBV21-1 and TRBJ2-7; the table's D gene call, TRBD1, was not cross checked with the DNA. TRBV21-1 is marked as a pseudogene. CDR3 length equals 14 residues. The chain's CDR3 is CASSKTVPPYEQYF. CDR3 nucleotides: TGTGCCAGCAGCAAAACAGTCCCCCCCTACGAGCAGTACTTC.

This clone was found a few times. The chain has TRBV5-1 and TRBJ1-1; 7 bases fit TRBD1. Germline values: CDR1 SGHRS, CDR2 YFSETQ. This CDR3 has 15 amino acids. V shed 4 bases, J shed 0 bases, and the junction held 6 bases outside the gene matches. The CDR3, as DNA: TGCGCCAGCAGCATCAGACAGGGTTTGAACACTGAAGCTTTCTTT. It yields the protein CASSIRQGLNTEAFF.

The chain links TRBV7-8 to TRBJ2-7; D not certain. The CDR3 has 16 amino acids. The V end lost 3 bases, the J end lost 2 bases, and 17 bases lay between the germline ends. CDR1 is SGHVS, CDR2 FQNEAQ, per germline. CDR3 sequence (DNA): TGTGCCAGCAGCTTTTCTGTCAGGAGTGGAGCCTACGAGCAGTACTTC. Protein: CASSFSVRSGAYEQYF.

This chain joins TRBV18 and TRBJ2-5, with D perhaps TRBD1 (6 bases). This CDR3 contains 15 residues. Germline V CDR1 and CDR2: KGHSH, LQKENI. The V end lost 2 bases, the J end lost 3 bases, and 13 bases lay between the germline ends. The DNA of the CDR3 is TGTGCCAGCTCACCAATCGGACAGTCCGAAGAGACCCAGTACTTC. This gives the protein CASSPIGQSEETQYF.

The genes are TRBV7-2 and TRBJ2-5; 7 nucleotides agree with TRBD1. This CDR3 has 14 residues. Trimming removed 0 bases from V and 4 bases from J; junction bases left unmatched: 2. Germline assignment: CDR1 SGHTA and CDR2 FQGNSA. Written as DNA, the CDR3 is TGTGCCAGCAGCTTAGCCAACAGGGGAGAGACCCAGTACTTC. Translating gives CASSLANRGETQYF.

The gene calls are TRBV2 and TRBJ2-1, with a possible D match to TRBD2 (7 bases). Between the trimmed V and J ends, which lost 5 bases and 11 bases, there was a span of 22 bases. Germline V gene sequence: CDR1 SNHLY, CDR2 FYNNEI. This CDR3 region has 15 residues. The DNA for the CDR3 is TGTGCCAGCAGTATAATTCCGGGGGGCCCGGCCCAGCAGTTCTTC. This gives the protein CASSIIPGGPAQQFF.

The rearrangement joins TRBV7-6 to TRBJ1-3, with 8 bases aligning to TRBD1. V shed 4 bases and J 3 bases; nucleotides not matched to a gene: 5. Per germline, CDR1 SGHVS and CDR2 FNYEAQ. CDR3 length: 15 amino acids. CDR3 loop: CASSYTGTGGNTIYF. The CDR3 bases are TGTGCCAGCAGCTACACTGGGACAGGTGGAAACACCATATATTTT.

The count of this clone is one. The chain recombines TRBV19 with TRBJ1-4, with TRBD1 as a possible D gene (6 bases). Germline-derived CDR1 and CDR2 are LNHDA and SQIVND (reference sequence). The CDR3 length is 14 residues. Deletions cut 3 bases from V and 8 bases from J, with 13 bases between. CDR3 residues: CASSITGAKEKLFF. CDR3 nucleotides: TGTGCCAGTAGTATTACGGGGGCGAAGGAAAAACTGTTTTTT.

The chain is built from TRBV5-1 and TRBJ2-2; 7 positions match TRBD1. Germline lookup yields CDR1 SGHRS and CDR2 YFSETQ. The CDR3 length is 16 residues. V lost 3 bases and J lost 4; bases outside the gene matches: 9. The DNA of the CDR3 is TGCGCCAGCAGCTCCGGTCCGGGACAGTCCACCGGGGAGCTGTTTTTT. Residues: CASSSGPGQSTGELFF.

The gene calls are TRBV5-8 and TRBJ1-1; no firm D call. V was pared by 4 bases and J by 4 bases, with 14 bases between. The CDR3 length is 14 residues. From germline, CDR1 is SGHTS and CDR2 YDEGEE. The CDR3 loop reads CASSKDAVPTEAFF. DNA for the CDR3: TGTGCCAGCAGCAAGGACGCAGTACCCACTGAAGCTTTCTTT. Looking up the rest from reference TRBV5-8 and TRBJ1-1 gives the full variable domain: EAGVTQSPTHLIKTRGQQATLRCSPISGHTSVYWYQQALGLGLQFLLWYDEGEERNRGNFPPRFSGRQFPNYSSELNVNALELEDSALYLCASSKDAVPTEAFFGQGTRLTVV.

The V call is TRBV30, the J call TRBJ1-2; D remains ambiguous. Germline loops: CDR1 GTSNPN, CDR2 SVGIG (reference sequence). The V and J ends lost 0 bases and 6 bases respectively, with 11 bases between them. This CDR3 is 13 amino acids long. CDR3 loop: CAWSVTKTNGYTF. The DNA of the CDR3 is TGTGCCTGGAGTGTAACAAAAACGAATGGCTACACCTTC.

The genes are TRBV7-8 and TRBJ1-4, with TRBD1 as a possible D gene (5 bases). The CDR3 covers 13 residues. The germline gives CDR1 SGHVS, CDR2 FQNEAQ. The germline V and J ends were trimmed by 1 base and 13 bases, with 13 bases remaining between them. The CDR3 here is CASSLESRVRLFF. The CDR3 region has the DNA TGTGCCAGCAGCTTAGAATCCAGGGTACGACTGTTTTTT.

The chain uses TRBV5-8 and TRBJ1-5; D remains unclear. The CDR3 covers 16 residues. CDR1 SGHTS and CDR2 YDEGEE come from the germline V gene. Trimming shortened V by 1 base and J by 2 bases, and 13 bases separated the two germline ends. For the CDR3, the DNA is TGTGCCAGCAGCTTGACCCCACGGGATGGCAATCAGCCCCAGCATTTT. It is translated as CASSLTPRDGNQPQHF. Filled out from reference TRBV5-8 and TRBJ1-5, the complete variable domain reads EAGVTQSPTHLIKTRGQQATLRCSPISGHTSVYWYQQALGLGLQFLLWYDEGEERNRGNFPPRFSGRQFPNYSSELNVNALELEDSALYLCASSLTPRDGNQPQHFGDGTRLSIL.

This rearrangement joins TRBV18 to TRBJ2-1, with D unresolved. V was shortened by 3 bases and J by 0 bases, with 9 bases between the two germline ends. Germline V gene data show CDR1 as KGHSH and CDR2 as LQKENI. The CDR3 loop spans 15 amino acids. The CDR3 nucleotides read TGTGCCAGCTCACCGGGGTTGCCCTCCTACAATGAGCAGTTCTTC. This gives the protein CASSPGLPSYNEQFF.

The chain is built from TRBV19 and TRBJ2-1; 13 bases fit TRBD2. CDR1 and CDR2 (germline): LNHDA, SQIVND (reference sequence). J lost 7 bases, V lost 5 bases, and 8 bases had no gene match. This CDR3 spans 16 amino acids. The DNA of the CDR3 is TGTGCCAGTAGTCTCACCGGGACTAGCGGGGAGAATGAGCAGTTCTTC. It codes for CASSLTGTSGENEQFF.

The CDR3 DNA reads as TGCGCCAGCAGTGGCAGGGATTTTGGCAAAAACATTCAGTACTTC. This codes for CASSGRDFGKNIQYF. The chain employs TRBV10-2 and TRBJ2-4; D is perhaps TRBD1 (5 bases). This CDR3 has 15 residues. V was shortened by 4 bases and J by 3 bases, with 13 bases between the two germline ends. Germline values: CDR1 WSHSY, CDR2 SAAADI.

This chain uses TRBV19 with TRBJ2-7, with TRBD2 matching over 7 bases. The CDR3 spans 15 residues. With V trimmed by 7 bases and J by 0 bases, 9 bases remained unmatched. Germline V lookup: CDR1 LNHDA, CDR2 SQIVND (reference sequence). The CDR3 sequence: CASKASGVTSYEQYF. For the CDR3, the DNA is TGTGCCAGTAAGGCTAGCGGAGTAACCTCCTACGAGCAGTACTTC.

The rearrangement uses TRBV9 and TRBJ2-2; the match to TRBD1 covers 8 bases. This CDR3 comprises 16 residues. V lost 3 bases to trimming and J lost 5 bases; unmatched junction nucleotides: 9. Germline loops: CDR1 SGDLS, CDR2 YYNGEE. CDR3 nucleotide sequence: TGTGCCAGCAGCGCCTCGCAGGGGGCTCGGACCGGGGAGCTGTTTTTT. It encodes CASSASQGARTGELFF.